The 5 T cell receptor beta chains listed next were all sequenced from one sample in a study of blood T cell repertoires in COVID-19. The protocol was immunoSEQ multiplex PCR, while the TCRdb copy is restricted to in-frame clones and leaves out a portion. The sample records fewer than 200,000 clones, around 83% being singletons. The specimen was peripheral blood. These receptors all stem from a woman between 70 and 85 years old with COVID-19, enrolled during active disease.

The genes are TRBV15 and TRBJ1-6; 9 positions match TRBD1. J lost 7 bases, V lost 6 bases, and 10 bases had no gene match. Germline values: CDR1 LNHNV, CDR2 YYDKDF (reference sequence). The CDR3 runs to 16 residues. This chain's CDR3 is CATRAGTGSGNSPLHF. In nucleotides, the CDR3 is TGTGCCACCAGGGCCGGGACAGGGTCCGGGAATTCACCCCTCCACTTT.

This clone was counted only a few times. The V gene is TRBV19, the J gene TRBJ2-1; D remains ambiguous. This CDR3 has 11 residues. Germline V gene sequence: CDR1 LNHDA, CDR2 SQIVND (reference sequence). With 10 bases removed from V and 3 bases from J, the gap between germline ends came to 7 bases. This chain's CDR3 is CATTSYNEQFF. The CDR3 bases are TGTGCCACTACGAGCTACAATGAGCAGTTCTTC. Full variable domain (outside the CDR3, taken from reference TRBV19 and TRBJ2-1): DGGITQSPKYLFRKEGQNVTLSCEQNLNHDAMYWYRQDPGQGLRLIYYSQIVNDFQKGDIAEGYSVSREKKESFPLTVTSAQKNPTAFYLCATTSYNEQFFGPGTRLTVL.

J is TRBJ2-7 and V is TRBV11-2; 7 bases map to TRBD1. CDR1 SGHAT and CDR2 FQNNGV come from the germline V gene. Germline trimming cut 5 bases from V and 2 bases from J; bases unmatched to any gene: 3. CDR3 length: 13 residues. CDR3 region: CASSPGQAYEQYF. The DNA for the CDR3 is TGTGCCAGCAGCCCTGGACAGGCCTACGAGCAGTACTTC.

V gene TRBV11-3 combines with J gene TRBJ1-3, with 7 bases matching TRBD1. Trimming took 5 bases from V and 0 from J; bases not matched to a gene: 4. The CDR3 is 15 residues long. CDR1 SGHNT and CDR2 YENEEA come from the germline V gene. CDR3 residues: CASSPGQSSGNTIYF. The CDR3, as DNA: TGTGCCAGCAGCCCGGGACAGAGCTCTGGAAACACCATATATTTT. The entire variable domain, with the rest obtained from reference TRBV11-3 and TRBJ1-3, is as follows: EAGVVQSPRYKIIEKKQPVAFWCNPISGHNTLYWYLQNLGQGPELLIRYENEEAVDDSQLPKDRFSAERLKGVDSTLKIQPAELGDSAVYLCASSPGQSSGNTIYFGEGSWLTVV.

The J gene is TRBJ1-6, the V gene TRBV28; D not resolved. V lost 7 bases, J lost 6 bases, and 16 bases lay in between. Germline values: CDR1 MDHEN, CDR2 SYDVKM. The length of the CDR3 is 15 residues. The CDR3 region is CASTPPRGINSPLHF. CDR3 in DNA: TGTGCCAGCACTCCCCCGAGAGGGATTAATTCACCCCTCCACTTT.